Listed below are T cell receptor beta chains from one sample, sequenced in a study of cytomegalovirus exposure and HLA in healthy donors. Some clones are missing from TCRdb's copy, which holds only in-frame ones; the method was immunoSEQ multiplex PCR. The sample lists about 130,000 clones, 70% to 85% occurring once. The sample consisted of PBMCs. Receptors were obtained from a man aged 50 or older in good health and CMV-seronegative. CDR3s include the opening cysteine and the closing phenylalanine or tryptophan. Fields, in order: J gene, clone size, V gene, D gene, CDR3 protein, CDR3 DNA. D genes are given only for firm matches. Rows may omit the clone size; those that give it use once, few, many or a size class.

j_gene: TRBJ1-5; abundance: .; v_gene: TRBV2; d_gene: .; CDR3aa: CASMASGYSNQPQHF; CDR3nt: TGTGCCAGCATGGCCTCGGGGTATAGCAATCAGCCCCAGCATTTT
j_gene: TRBJ2-5; abundance: .; v_gene: TRBV30; d_gene: TRBD2; CDR3aa: CAWSGARTSGGQEKTQYF; CDR3nt: TGTGCCTGGAGTGGGGCGAGGACTAGCGGGGGCCAAGAAAAGACCCAGTACTTC
j_gene: TRBJ2-1; abundance: .; v_gene: TRBV5-1; d_gene: TRBD2; CDR3aa: CASSFLSGGLPSEQFF; CDR3nt: TGCGCCAGCAGCTTCCTCAGCGGGGGGCTACCAAGTGAGCAGTTCTTC
j_gene: TRBJ2-5; abundance: .; v_gene: TRBV4-1; d_gene: .; CDR3aa: CASSQQRQETQYF; CDR3nt: TGCGCCAGCAGCCAGCAGCGCCAAGAGACCCAGTACTTC
j_gene: TRBJ2-7; abundance: .; v_gene: TRBV5-1; d_gene: TRBD1; CDR3aa: CASSPGQGSAYEQYF; CDR3nt: TGCGCCAGCAGCCCTGGACAGGGAAGTGCCTACGAGCAGTACTTC
j_gene: TRBJ1-1; abundance: .; v_gene: TRBV18; d_gene: TRBD1; CDR3aa: CASSPPLGGPGVAFF; CDR3nt: TGTGCCAGCTCACCACCGTTAGGGGGCCCCGGGGTCGCTTTCTTT
j_gene: TRBJ1-2; abundance: .; v_gene: TRBV7-9; d_gene: TRBD1; CDR3aa: CASSSPGQSSQNYGYTF; CDR3nt: TGTGCCAGCAGCTCACCGGGACAGAGCTCCCAAAACTATGGCTACACCTTC
j_gene: TRBJ2-5; abundance: once; v_gene: TRBV5-1; d_gene: .; CDR3aa: CASLSGGSIGETQYF; CDR3nt: TGCGCCAGCCTTTCTGGCGGGTCCATTGGGGAGACCCAGTACTTC
j_gene: TRBJ2-4; abundance: .; v_gene: TRBV5-1; d_gene: TRBD1; CDR3aa: CASSSGQGGKNIQYF; CDR3nt: TGCGCCAGCAGCTCCGGACAGGGCGGCAAAAACATTCAGTACTTC
j_gene: TRBJ2-7; abundance: .; v_gene: TRBV11-2; d_gene: TRBD1; CDR3aa: CASSLGQGGYEQYF; CDR3nt: TGTGCCAGCAGCTTGGGACAGGGGGGGTACGAGCAGTACTTC
j_gene: TRBJ2-7; abundance: once; v_gene: TRBV7-9; d_gene: TRBD1; CDR3aa: CASSSPGQGSYEQYF; CDR3nt: TGTGCCAGCAGCTCACCGGGACAGGGGTCCTACGAGCAGTACTTC
j_gene: TRBJ2-1; abundance: .; v_gene: TRBV7-3; d_gene: .; CDR3aa: CASSPTRDNEQFF; CDR3nt: TGTGCCAGCAGCCCTACCCGGGACAATGAGCAGTTCTTC
j_gene: TRBJ2-5; abundance: .; v_gene: TRBV5-1; d_gene: TRBD2; CDR3aa: CASRLGLAGVETQYF; CDR3nt: TGCGCCAGCAGGTTGGGACTAGCGGGGGTTGAGACCCAGTACTTC
j_gene: TRBJ2-7; abundance: once; v_gene: TRBV27; d_gene: .; CDR3aa: CASSLNIGGVGGEQYF; CDR3nt: TGTGCCAGCAGTTTAAATATCGGCGGGGTCGGTGGGGAGCAGTACTTC
j_gene: TRBJ2-7; abundance: .; v_gene: TRBV9; d_gene: TRBD2; CDR3aa: CASGPGLAGVGSSYEQYF; CDR3nt: TGTGCCAGCGGACCGGGACTAGCGGGGGTCGGAAGCTCCTACGAGCAGTACTTC
j_gene: TRBJ2-3; abundance: .; v_gene: TRBV27; d_gene: TRBD2; CDR3aa: CASSWTSGGVADTQYF; CDR3nt: TGTGCCAGCAGTTGGACTAGCGGGGGGGTCGCAGATACGCAGTATTTT